These T cell receptor beta chains were read from a single sample in a study of OX40 agonist ivuxolimab in advanced cancers. Produced via immunoSEQ multiplex PCR; TCRdb's table is partial and in-frame only. The data show 50,000 to 70,000 clones, approximately 90% seen once. The material sequenced was CD4+ or CD8+ T cells sorted from blood, taken in a trial of the OX40 agonist ivuxolimab. These receptors all come from an adult with an advanced solid tumor such as melanoma, head and neck, liver or kidney cancer. CDR3s include the opening cysteine and the closing phenylalanine or tryptophan. Each record gives: V gene, J gene, clone size, CDR3 length, D gene, CDR3 DNA, CDR3 protein. The D gene is left open where the match is weak. Some rows mark clone size as missing; the rest say once, few, many or name a class of expanded clone.

v_gene: TRBV28
j_gene: TRBJ2-1
abundance: NA
len: 14
d_gene: TRBD2
CDR3nt: TGTGCCAGCAGGCGACTAGCGGCTTACAATGAGCAGTTCTTC
CDR3aa: CASRRLAAYNEQFF

v_gene: TRBV30
j_gene: TRBJ2-1
abundance: NA
len: 12
d_gene: NA
CDR3nt: TGTGCCTGGAACCCTAGGCGCAATGAGCAGTTCTTC
CDR3aa: CAWNPRRNEQFF

v_gene: TRBV6-5
j_gene: TRBJ2-1
abundance: NA
len: 15
d_gene: NA
CDR3nt: TGTGCCAGCAGTTTCGGACCGGGACTTTACAATGAGCAGTTCTTC
CDR3aa: CASSFGPGLYNEQFF

v_gene: TRBV5-6
j_gene: TRBJ1-2
abundance: NA
len: 14
d_gene: NA
CDR3nt: TGTGCCAGCAGCACGGGGCTGGATTTCTATGGCTACACCTTC
CDR3aa: CASSTGLDFYGYTF

v_gene: TRBV7-7
j_gene: TRBJ2-1
abundance: NA
len: 15
d_gene: NA
CDR3nt: TGTGCCAGCAGCTTAGCGAGGACCTCCTACAATGAGCAGTTCTTC
CDR3aa: CASSLARTSYNEQFF

v_gene: TRBV11-1
j_gene: TRBJ2-4
abundance: NA
len: 16
d_gene: NA
CDR3nt: TGTGCCAGCAGCATGAAGGGGGTAGGCGCCAAAAACATTCAGTACTTC
CDR3aa: CASSMKGVGAKNIQYF

v_gene: TRBV7-9
j_gene: TRBJ2-2
abundance: NA
len: 12
d_gene: NA
CDR3nt: TGTGCCAGCAGCGACAACACCGGGGAGCTGTTTTTT
CDR3aa: CASSDNTGELFF

v_gene: TRBV28
j_gene: TRBJ1-5
abundance: NA
len: 18
d_gene: NA
CDR3nt: TGTGCCAGCAGGGTCGACAGGTTTATGGTGATCAGCAATCAGCCCCAGCATTTT
CDR3aa: CASRVDRFMVISNQPQHF

v_gene: TRBV4-1
j_gene: TRBJ2-2
abundance: NA
len: 15
d_gene: TRBD2
CDR3nt: TGCGCCAGCAGCCAACCCCCGGGGGGCACCGGGGAGCTGTTTTTT
CDR3aa: CASSQPPGGTGELFF

v_gene: TRBV9
j_gene: TRBJ2-2
abundance: NA
len: 16
d_gene: TRBD1
CDR3nt: TGTGCCAGCAGCTTCCACAGGGGCTCTAACACCGGGGAGCTGTTTTTT
CDR3aa: CASSFHRGSNTGELFF

v_gene: TRBV20-1
j_gene: TRBJ2-3
abundance: NA
len: 10
d_gene: NA
CDR3nt: TGCAGTGCTAGACAGGGAACGCAGTATTTT
CDR3aa: CSARQGTQYF

v_gene: TRBV6-5
j_gene: TRBJ2-7
abundance: NA
len: 13
d_gene: NA
CDR3nt: TGTGCCAGCAGTTCTACAATAAATGGCGAGCAGTACTTC
CDR3aa: CASSSTINGEQYF

v_gene: TRBV6-5
j_gene: TRBJ2-7
abundance: NA
len: 12
d_gene: NA
CDR3nt: TGTGCCAGCAGTTACGGGGCTGACGAGCAGTACTTC
CDR3aa: CASSYGADEQYF

v_gene: TRBV4-1
j_gene: TRBJ2-1
abundance: few
len: 11
d_gene: NA
CDR3nt: TGCGCCAGCAGCCAAGGTAATGAGCAGTTCTTC
CDR3aa: CASSQGNEQFF

v_gene: TRBV4-1
j_gene: TRBJ1-3
abundance: NA
len: 14
d_gene: TRBD1
CDR3nt: TGCGCCAGCAGGGGACAGGGTGGTGGAAACACCATATATTTT
CDR3aa: CASRGQGGGNTIYF

v_gene: TRBV27
j_gene: TRBJ2-3
abundance: once
len: 13
d_gene: NA
CDR3nt: TGTGCCAGCAGTTGGGGTGGCACAGATACGCAGTATTTT
CDR3aa: CASSWGGTDTQYF

v_gene: TRBV9
j_gene: TRBJ2-3
abundance: NA
len: 13
d_gene: NA
CDR3nt: TGTGCCAGCAGCGTAGGAGGGGAGGATACGCAGTATTTT
CDR3aa: CASSVGGEDTQYF

v_gene: TRBV7-3
j_gene: TRBJ2-5
abundance: NA
len: 15
d_gene: TRBD1
CDR3nt: TGTGCCAGCAGCCCCGATGGGACAGGGGGGCAGACCCAGTACTTC
CDR3aa: CASSPDGTGGQTQYF

v_gene: TRBV5-6
j_gene: TRBJ2-3
abundance: NA
len: 14
d_gene: NA
CDR3nt: TGTGCCAGCAGCTTGGTATCGTCCACAGATACGCAGTATTTT
CDR3aa: CASSLVSSTDTQYF

v_gene: TRBV7-6
j_gene: TRBJ2-2
abundance: NA
len: 15
d_gene: TRBD1
CDR3nt: TGTGCCAGCAGCTCCGGGACAGGGGGGCCCGGGGAGCTGTTTTTT
CDR3aa: CASSSGTGGPGELFF

v_gene: TRBV6-5
j_gene: TRBJ2-2
abundance: NA
len: 13
d_gene: NA
CDR3nt: TGTGCCAGCAGTTACGATAACACCGGGGAGCTGTTTTTT
CDR3aa: CASSYDNTGELFF

v_gene: TRBV9
j_gene: TRBJ2-5
abundance: medium-sized
len: 15
d_gene: TRBD1
CDR3nt: TGTGCCAGCAGCGTAGACGGCAACAGGGGGGAGACCCAGTACTTC
CDR3aa: CASSVDGNRGETQYF

v_gene: TRBV13
j_gene: TRBJ2-1
abundance: NA
len: 14
d_gene: NA
CDR3nt: TGTGCCAGCAGTGCACTCCGCATAGCAGATGAGCAGTTCTTC
CDR3aa: CASSALRIADEQFF

v_gene: TRBV28
j_gene: TRBJ2-3
abundance: NA
len: 15
d_gene: NA
CDR3nt: TGTGCCAGCAGTCCCGGGACATGGGAGACAGATACGCAGTATTTT
CDR3aa: CASSPGTWETDTQYF

v_gene: TRBV15
j_gene: TRBJ2-7
abundance: NA
len: 17
d_gene: TRBD2
CDR3nt: TGTGCCACCAGCACCGAGGATGTAGCGGGGGGAATCTACGAGCAGTACTTC
CDR3aa: CATSTEDVAGGIYEQYF

v_gene: TRBV11-2
j_gene: TRBJ2-2
abundance: NA
len: 12
d_gene: NA
CDR3nt: TGTGCCAGCATTGGGATGGCCGGGGAGCTGTTTTTT
CDR3aa: CASIGMAGELFF

v_gene: TRBV27
j_gene: TRBJ2-7
abundance: NA
len: 15
d_gene: TRBD2
CDR3nt: TGTGCCAGCAGTCCCCGACTAGCGTCGGTCTACGAGCAGTACTTC
CDR3aa: CASSPRLASVYEQYF

v_gene: TRBV4-3
j_gene: TRBJ1-4
abundance: NA
len: 20
d_gene: TRBD1
CDR3nt: TGCGCCAGCAGCCAAGATCCGTGGACAGGGACCTATGCAACTAATGAAAAACTGTTTTTT
CDR3aa: CASSQDPWTGTYATNEKLFF

v_gene: TRBV19
j_gene: TRBJ2-7
abundance: once
len: 15
d_gene: NA
CDR3nt: TGTGCCAGTAGTATTTCGTCGGGAGTGAACTACGAGCAGTACTTC
CDR3aa: CASSISSGVNYEQYF

v_gene: TRBV28
j_gene: TRBJ1-2
abundance: NA
len: 11
d_gene: NA
CDR3nt: TGTGCCAGCAGTTTATCCTATGGCTACACCTTC
CDR3aa: CASSLSYGYTF

v_gene: TRBV28
j_gene: TRBJ2-7
abundance: NA
len: 15
d_gene: NA
CDR3nt: TGTGCCAGCAGCAATGCGAGACTAAACACCCTCGAGCAGTACTTC
CDR3aa: CASSNARLNTLEQYF

v_gene: TRBV28
j_gene: TRBJ2-1
abundance: NA
len: 15
d_gene: NA
CDR3nt: TGTGCCAGCAGTTTAGACTCGGACCGGCTCAGTGAGCAGTTCTTC
CDR3aa: CASSLDSDRLSEQFF

v_gene: TRBV11-2
j_gene: TRBJ1-4
abundance: NA
len: 16
d_gene: TRBD1
CDR3nt: TGTGCCAGCAGCCTATCAGACAGGGGAATAAATGAAAAACTGTTTTTT
CDR3aa: CASSLSDRGINEKLFF

v_gene: TRBV2
j_gene: TRBJ1-5
abundance: NA
len: 17
d_gene: TRBD1
CDR3nt: TGTGCCAGCAGTGTTGAAACTGACAGGGTCGGCAATCAGCCCCAGCATTTT
CDR3aa: CASSVETDRVGNQPQHF

v_gene: TRBV4-3
j_gene: TRBJ2-3
abundance: NA
len: 13
d_gene: NA
CDR3nt: TGCGCCAGCAGCCAATCAGGGACAGATACGCAGTATTTT
CDR3aa: CASSQSGTDTQYF

v_gene: TRBV19
j_gene: TRBJ1-5
abundance: NA
len: 14
d_gene: NA
CDR3nt: TGTGCCAGTACCCATGGAGGGATAGATCAGCCCCAGCATTTT
CDR3aa: CASTHGGIDQPQHF

v_gene: TRBV7-9
j_gene: TRBJ2-2
abundance: NA
len: 15
d_gene: NA
CDR3nt: TGTGCCAGCAGCCCATACTACAAAAACACCGGGGAGCTGTTTTTT
CDR3aa: CASSPYYKNTGELFF

v_gene: TRBV7-8
j_gene: TRBJ2-7
abundance: NA
len: 17
d_gene: TRBD2
CDR3nt: TGTGCCAGCAGCTTGAACCCGGGACTAGCGGGGTCCTACGAGCAGTACTTC
CDR3aa: CASSLNPGLAGSYEQYF

v_gene: TRBV4-3
j_gene: TRBJ2-7
abundance: NA
len: 14
d_gene: NA
CDR3nt: TGCGCCAGCAGCCAAGATAGGGAGTCCTACGAGCAGTACTTC
CDR3aa: CASSQDRESYEQYF

v_gene: TRBV29-1
j_gene: TRBJ2-7
abundance: NA
len: 12
d_gene: NA
CDR3nt: TGCAGCGCGAGGGACGGACCCTACGAGCAGTACTTC
CDR3aa: CSARDGPYEQYF

v_gene: TRBV29-1
j_gene: TRBJ2-7
abundance: NA
len: 15
d_gene: NA
CDR3nt: TGCAGCGTTGAGGGAGGACAGGTCGGCTCCTACGAGCAGTACTTC
CDR3aa: CSVEGGQVGSYEQYF

v_gene: TRBV27
j_gene: TRBJ2-1
abundance: NA
len: 14
d_gene: NA
CDR3nt: TGTGCCAGCAGTTTAAACGGACCCTACAATGAGCAGTTCTTC
CDR3aa: CASSLNGPYNEQFF

v_gene: TRBV9
j_gene: TRBJ2-7
abundance: NA
len: 16
d_gene: TRBD2
CDR3nt: TGTGCCAGCAGCGTAGGTATACTAGCGGGGCCCTACGAGCAGTACTTC
CDR3aa: CASSVGILAGPYEQYF

v_gene: TRBV2
j_gene: TRBJ2-7
abundance: NA
len: 16
d_gene: TRBD1
CDR3nt: TGTGCCAGCAGTGCAGAGGGACAGGACCTCTCCTACGAGCAGTACTTC
CDR3aa: CASSAEGQDLSYEQYF

v_gene: TRBV13
j_gene: TRBJ1-1
abundance: few
len: 15
d_gene: NA
CDR3nt: TGTGCCAGCAGGCAACGGGGGGGAATCAACACTGAAGCTTTCTTT
CDR3aa: CASRQRGGINTEAFF

v_gene: TRBV21-1
j_gene: TRBJ2-1
abundance: once
len: 16
d_gene: NA
CDR3nt: TGTGCCAGCAGCAAAGTTCGACAGGGGAACTACAATGAGCAGTTCTTC
CDR3aa: CASSKVRQGNYNEQFF

v_gene: TRBV5-6
j_gene: TRBJ1-2
abundance: NA
len: 15
d_gene: TRBD1
CDR3nt: TGTGCCAGCAGCTTAGAAGGGGGCGCCCCGGATGGCTACACCTTC
CDR3aa: CASSLEGGAPDGYTF

v_gene: TRBV19
j_gene: TRBJ1-2
abundance: NA
len: 11
d_gene: TRBD1
CDR3nt: TGTGCCAGTTCGCAGGGGGATGGCTACACCTTC
CDR3aa: CASSQGDGYTF

v_gene: TRBV6-6
j_gene: TRBJ2-7
abundance: NA
len: 14
d_gene: TRBD1
CDR3nt: TGTGCCAGCAGTTCCTCGGACAGGGTCTACGAGCAGTACTTC
CDR3aa: CASSSSDRVYEQYF

v_gene: TRBV4-3
j_gene: TRBJ2-7
abundance: NA
len: 14
d_gene: TRBD1
CDR3nt: TGCGCCAGCAGCCAGGGACAGGGGTCGTACGAGCAGTACTTC
CDR3aa: CASSQGQGSYEQYF